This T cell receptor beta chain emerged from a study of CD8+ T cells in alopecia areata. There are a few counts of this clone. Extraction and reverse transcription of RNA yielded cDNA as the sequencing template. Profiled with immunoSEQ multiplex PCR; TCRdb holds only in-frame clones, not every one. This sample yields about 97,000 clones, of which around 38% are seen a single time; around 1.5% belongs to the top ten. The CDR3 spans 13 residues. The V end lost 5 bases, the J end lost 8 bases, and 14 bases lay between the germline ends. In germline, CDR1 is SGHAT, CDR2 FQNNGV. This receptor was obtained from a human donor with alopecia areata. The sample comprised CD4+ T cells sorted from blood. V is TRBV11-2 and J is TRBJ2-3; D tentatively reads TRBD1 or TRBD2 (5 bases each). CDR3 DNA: TGTGCCAGCAGCCCGGGGCGGTCGGGTACGCAGTATTTT. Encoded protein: CASSPGRSGTQYF. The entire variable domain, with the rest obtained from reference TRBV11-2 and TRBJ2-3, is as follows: EAGVAQSPRYKIIEKRQSVAFWCNPISGHATLYWYQQILGQGPKLLIQFQNNGVVDDSQLPKDRFSAERLKGVDSTLKIQPAKLEDSAVYLCASSPGRSGTQYFGPGTRLTVL.